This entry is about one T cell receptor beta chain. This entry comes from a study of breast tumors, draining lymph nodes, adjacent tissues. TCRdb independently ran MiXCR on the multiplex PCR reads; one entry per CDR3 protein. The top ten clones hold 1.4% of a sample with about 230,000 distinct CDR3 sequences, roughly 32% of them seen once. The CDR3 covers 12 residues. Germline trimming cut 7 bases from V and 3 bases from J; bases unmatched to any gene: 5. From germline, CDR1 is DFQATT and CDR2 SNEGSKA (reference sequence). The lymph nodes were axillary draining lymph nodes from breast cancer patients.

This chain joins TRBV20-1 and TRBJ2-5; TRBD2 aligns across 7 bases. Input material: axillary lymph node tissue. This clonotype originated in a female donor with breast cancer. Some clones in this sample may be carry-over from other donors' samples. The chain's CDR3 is CSEGREEETQYF. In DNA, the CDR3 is TGCAGTGAAGGGAGGGAGGAAGAGACCCAGTACTTC.